The rows below give T cell receptor beta chains drawn from one sample of a study of EBV T-cell therapy then PD-1 blockade in nasopharyngeal carcinoma. The table came from immunoSEQ multiplex PCR; TCRdb's copy has only in-frame clones and leaves some out. The repertoire holds tens of thousands of clones, with 82% as singletons. The antigens of these receptors remain unknown. Here the sequenced sample was CD8+ T cells from blood, taken at day -245 from a patient whose treatment included autologous EBV-specific T cells and nivolumab. These receptors came from a middle-aged man with nasopharyngeal carcinoma. Both conserved end residues are part of each CDR3. A D gene is named only where the DNA matches it firmly. Only some rows state a clone size, as once, few, many or a class for expanded clones.

v_gene	abundance	d_gene	j_gene	CDR3aa	CDR3nt
TRBV2	.	TRBD2	TRBJ2-3	CASTEAPSGITDTQYF	TGTGCCAGCACCGAGGCACCTAGCGGGATCACAGATACGCAGTATTTT
TRBV2	.	TRBD1	TRBJ1-2	CASTEGEGAGDTF	TGTGCCAGCACCGAGGGGGAGGGGGCAGGTGACACCTTC
TRBV5-1	.	.	TRBJ1-5	CASSLTGYLSQPQHF	TGCGCCAGCAGCTTGACAGGCTACTTATCACAGCCCCAGCATTTT
TRBV18	.	.	TRBJ2-7	CASSQQRGAKRGNYEQYF	TGTGCCAGCTCTCAACAGAGGGGCGCCAAGAGGGGGAACTACGAGCAGTACTTC
TRBV7-3	.	.	TRBJ1-2	CASSFSGPASGYTF	TGTGCCAGCAGCTTCTCCGGGCCGGCGAGCGGCTACACCTTC
TRBV6-5	.	TRBD1	TRBJ2-5	CASSRRTGQETQYF	TGTGCCAGCAGTCGACGGACAGGGCAAGAGACCCAGTACTTC
TRBV9	few	.	TRBJ2-7	CASSPGGRGLSYEQYF	TGTGCCAGCAGCCCTGGGGGGCGGGGGCTGTCCTACGAGCAGTACTTC
TRBV9	.	TRBD1	TRBJ1-6	CASSTPGQGASSYNSPLHF	TGTGCCAGCAGCACGCCGGGACAGGGGGCTTCGTCATATAATTCACCCCTCCACTTT
TRBV28	.	.	TRBJ2-3	CASRSGHRDTQYF	TGTGCCAGCAGGTCGGGACACCGAGATACGCAGTATTTT
TRBV5-8	.	.	TRBJ1-1	CASSSGLLAFF	TGTGCCAGCAGCTCGGGACTCTTAGCTTTCTTT
TRBV27	.	.	TRBJ1-1	CASTSAGSQAFF	TGTGCCAGCACCTCTGCGGGGTCGCAAGCTTTCTTT
TRBV2	.	.	TRBJ2-3	CASSEWGQLTDTQYF	TGTGCCAGCAGTGAATGGGGTCAGCTCACAGATACGCAGTATTTT
TRBV6-1	.	.	TRBJ1-2	CASSEEGGSVGYGYTF	TGTGCCAGCAGTGAAGAGGGGGGATCTGTGGGCTATGGCTACACCTTC
TRBV7-9	.	.	TRBJ2-1	CASSLRDLAEHYNEQFF	TGTGCCAGCAGCTTACGGGACCTAGCCGAACACTACAATGAGCAGTTCTTC
TRBV2	.	TRBD2	TRBJ2-7	CASALTLAGGRLYEQYF	TGTGCCAGCGCACTCACCCTAGCGGGGGGGCGGCTCTACGAGCAGTACTTC
TRBV4-3	.	.	TRBJ2-7	CASSQGTTGARYEQYF	TGCGCCAGCAGCCAGGGTACGACAGGCGCGCGCTACGAGCAGTACTTC
TRBV6-6	.	.	TRBJ1-6	CASSFRDPYSPLHF	TGTGCCAGCAGTTTTAGGGACCCCTATTCACCCCTCCACTTT
TRBV9	once	.	TRBJ2-4	CASSVGEVNIQYF	TGTGCCAGCAGCGTAGGTGAGGTAAACATTCAGTACTTC
TRBV14	.	TRBD1	TRBJ2-5	CASSNRGTIETQYF	TGTGCCAGCAGCAACAGGGGCACAATAGAGACCCAGTACTTC
TRBV6-4	few	.	TRBJ1-1	CASRKSAEQSEAFF	TGTGCCAGCAGAAAGTCGGCTGAACAGAGTGAAGCTTTCTTT
TRBV7-9	.	.	TRBJ2-3	CASSVGRDTQYF	TGTGCCAGCAGCGTAGGCAGAGATACGCAGTATTTT
TRBV2	.	.	TRBJ2-7	CASIDGYEQYF	TGTGCCAGCATCGACGGCTACGAGCAGTACTTC
TRBV19	.	.	TRBJ2-5	CASSMAGTQRETQYF	TGTGCCAGTAGTATGGCGGGAACCCAGCGGGAGACCCAGTACTTC
TRBV5-4	.	TRBD1	TRBJ2-2	CASSHRDSKITGELFF	TGTGCCAGCAGCCACCGGGACAGCAAAATAACCGGGGAGCTGTTTTTT